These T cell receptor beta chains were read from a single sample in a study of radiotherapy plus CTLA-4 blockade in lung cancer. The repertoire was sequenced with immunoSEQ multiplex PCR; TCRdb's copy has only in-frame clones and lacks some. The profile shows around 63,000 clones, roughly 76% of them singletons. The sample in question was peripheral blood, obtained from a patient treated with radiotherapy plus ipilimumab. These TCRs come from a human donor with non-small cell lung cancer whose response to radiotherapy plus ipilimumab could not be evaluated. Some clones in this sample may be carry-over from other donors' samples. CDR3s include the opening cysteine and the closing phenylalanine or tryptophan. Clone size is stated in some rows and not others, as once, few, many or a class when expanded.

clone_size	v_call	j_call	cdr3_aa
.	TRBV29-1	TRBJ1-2	CSVEERGHPSYGYTF
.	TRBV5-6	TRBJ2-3	CASSFGGGADTQYF
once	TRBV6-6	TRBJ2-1	CASSPTGPNEQFF
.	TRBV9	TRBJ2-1	CASSLPPRGGHNEQFF
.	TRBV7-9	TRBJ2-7	CASSLGIGVHEQYF
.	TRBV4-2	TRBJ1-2	CASSQEMTAIYGYTF
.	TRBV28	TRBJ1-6	CASSLLTGNSPLHF
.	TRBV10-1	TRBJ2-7	CASSEDRERYEQYF
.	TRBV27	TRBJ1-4	CASRPRGGAYEKLFF
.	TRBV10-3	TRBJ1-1	CAISVFVGVGGTEAFF
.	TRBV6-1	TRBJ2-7	CASSELGHRSYEQYF
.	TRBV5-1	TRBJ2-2	CASSLNSPNTGELFF
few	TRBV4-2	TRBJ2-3	CASSPTLWQGADTQYF
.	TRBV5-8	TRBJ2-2	CASSDGGVITGELFF
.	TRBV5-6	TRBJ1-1	CASSSLGGDGEAFF
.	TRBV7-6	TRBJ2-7	CASSLRQGASEQYF
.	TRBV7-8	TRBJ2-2	CASSSTGNTGELFF
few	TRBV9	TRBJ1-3	CASSVGGDSGNTIYF
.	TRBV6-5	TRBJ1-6	CASSYGTVPDSPLHF
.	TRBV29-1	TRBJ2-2	CSGEDRENTGELFF
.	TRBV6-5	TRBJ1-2	CASSVGQFYGYTF
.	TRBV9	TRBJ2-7	CASSVGGGRSSTYEQYF
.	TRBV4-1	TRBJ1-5	CASSQQTGTLNQPQHF
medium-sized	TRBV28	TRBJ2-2	CASSPRGTGELFF
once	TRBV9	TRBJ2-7	CASSVAGGTNPYEQYF
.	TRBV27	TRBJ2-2	CASSTTPGLSNTGELFF
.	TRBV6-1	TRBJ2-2	CASTGTGGYTGELFF
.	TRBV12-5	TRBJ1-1	CASGDQTGIMNTEAFF
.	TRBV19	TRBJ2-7	CASSMRSEQYF
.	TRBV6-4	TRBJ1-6	CASDGDRPNSPLHF